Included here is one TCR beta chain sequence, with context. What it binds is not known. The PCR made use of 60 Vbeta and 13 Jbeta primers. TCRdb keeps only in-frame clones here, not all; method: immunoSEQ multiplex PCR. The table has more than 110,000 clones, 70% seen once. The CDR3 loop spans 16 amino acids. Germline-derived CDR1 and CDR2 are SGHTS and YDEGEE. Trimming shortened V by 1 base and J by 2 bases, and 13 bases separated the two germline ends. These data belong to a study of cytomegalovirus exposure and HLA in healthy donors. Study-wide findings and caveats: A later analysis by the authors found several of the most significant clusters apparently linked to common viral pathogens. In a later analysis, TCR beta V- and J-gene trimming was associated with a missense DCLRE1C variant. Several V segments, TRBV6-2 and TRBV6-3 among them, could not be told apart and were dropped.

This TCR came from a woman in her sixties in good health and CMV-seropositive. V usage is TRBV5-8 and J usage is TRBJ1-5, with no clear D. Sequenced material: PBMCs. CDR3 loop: CASSLLGITGNQPQHF. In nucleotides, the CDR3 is TGTGCCAGCAGCTTGTTGGGTATTACAGGCAATCAGCCCCAGCATTTT. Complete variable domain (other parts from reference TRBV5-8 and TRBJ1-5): EAGVTQSPTHLIKTRGQQATLRCSPISGHTSVYWYQQALGLGLQFLLWYDEGEERNRGNFPPRFSGRQFPNYSSELNVNALELEDSALYLCASSLLGITGNQPQHFGDGTRLSIL.